The T cell receptor (beta chain) described here comes from a study of Tregs in tolerant kidney transplant recipients. Findings and limits, study-wide: No direct test of biological reproducibility was done here. Validation in larger populations is needed because few patients were studied. For some patients, primers changed over time, blocking nucleotide-level comparison.

As to this clone: Its matching antigen is unknown.

Unstimulated Tregs (CD4+CD25+CD127-) and CD4+CD25- non-Tregs were sorted from PBMCs. Trimming took 5 bases from V and 5 from J; bases not matched to a gene: 5. Germline lookup yields CDR1 SEHNR and CDR2 FQNEAQ (reference sequence). This CDR3 has 14 residues. TCRdb's table, derived via immunoSEQ multiplex PCR, lists solely in-frame clones and lacks some. The sample includes approximately 60,000 clones, 95% to 98% of them seen just once. This TCR was sampled from a human donor who received a combined kidney and bone marrow transplant. This chain connects TRBV7-9 to TRBJ1-2; 10 bases match TRBD1. The sequencing here drew on Tregs from blood, taken before the transplant. The CDR3 is CASSHQDRGYGYTF. Written as DNA, the CDR3 is TGTGCCAGCAGCCACCAGGACAGGGGGTATGGCTACACCTTC.